The clone carrying this T cell receptor (beta chain) came up many times. The sample belongs to a study of molecular identifiers for immune sequencing clone quantification. For the study at large: With replicates, the RNA of about 21,000 or 97,000 naive CD8 cells was split five ways and four were sequenced.

TCRdb re-derived calls from the PCR reads in MiXCR, one entry per CDR3 protein. The profile covers about half a million distinct CDR3 sequences, with over 20% appearing a single time and under 0.85% taken by the ten largest. CDR3 length: 16 residues. Germline V gene data show CDR1 as DFQATT and CDR2 as SNEGSKA (reference sequence). With 1 base clipped from V and 4 bases from J, the junction kept 8 bases outside the gene matches. The TCR originated in a human donor in good health. Some libraries in this study had Jurkat cell RNA spiked in. Sequences were obtained from naive CD8+ T cells from blood, with Jurkat cell RNA spiked in. Subset in this sample: FACS-sorted CD8+CD4-CCR7+CD45RA+ naive T cells. The rearrangement uses TRBV20-1 and TRBJ2-3, with 10 bases aligning to TRBD2. The CDR3 here is CSARGSGGAPADTQYF. CDR3 in DNA: TGCAGTGCTAGAGGGAGCGGGGGGGCCCCCGCAGATACGCAGTATTTT.